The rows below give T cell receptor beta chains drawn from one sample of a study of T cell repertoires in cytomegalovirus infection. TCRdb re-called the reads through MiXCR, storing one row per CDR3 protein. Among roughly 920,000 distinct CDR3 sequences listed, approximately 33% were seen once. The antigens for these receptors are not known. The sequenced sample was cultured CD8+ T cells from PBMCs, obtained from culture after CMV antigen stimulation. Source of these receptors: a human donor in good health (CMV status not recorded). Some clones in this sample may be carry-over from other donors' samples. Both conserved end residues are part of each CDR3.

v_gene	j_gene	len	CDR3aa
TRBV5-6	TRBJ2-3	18	CASSWELAGGHSTDTQYF
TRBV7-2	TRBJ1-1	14	CASSLWDRDTEAFF
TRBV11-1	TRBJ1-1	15	CASSLLQGPNTEAFF
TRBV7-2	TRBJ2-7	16	CASSSWTSGGSYEQYF
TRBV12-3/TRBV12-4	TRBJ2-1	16	CASSLYGTATHNEQFF
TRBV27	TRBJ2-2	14	CASSSAPYSGELFF
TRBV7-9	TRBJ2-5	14	CASSFLTTQETQYF
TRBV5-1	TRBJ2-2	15	CASSTRKPVTGELFF
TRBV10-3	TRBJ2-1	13	CAIKVDSYNEQFF
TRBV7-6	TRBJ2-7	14	CASSHRTGGNEQYF
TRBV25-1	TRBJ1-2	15	CASSEYWVGSDGYTF